Below are 5 T cell receptor beta chains sequenced from a single sample in a study of beta chain features in type 1 diabetes (dated by TCRdb to the late 2010s). These TCRs' antigens remain unknown. The library was built by means of the immunoSEQ multiplex PCR assay. The entire amount of isolated RNA was reverse transcribed using the High Capacity cDNA Reverse Transcription Kit, so the sequenced TCRB transcripts were expressed ones. TCRdb limited this immuneACCESS table to in-frame rearrangements with V and J called. A share of clones is missing; checked studies link under half to unresolved V genes, and the rest is unexplained. Present in this sample are about 700,000 clones, around 15% of which were seen just once. Together, the top ten hold approximately 0.021% of the sample. Broader findings and caveats from the paper: Type 1 diabetes patients showed a moderate but significant shortening of TCRB CDR3 length in all four CD4+ subsets.

The sample comprised naive CD4+ T cells from blood. Taken with the paper, the label for cell subset or site translates to: true naive CD4+ T cells. All receptors come from a young man with type 1 diabetes.

This chain links TRBV19 with TRBJ1-2, with D uncertain. Trimming removed 5 bases at V and 1 base at J, with 8 bases between. Germline V gene data show CDR1 as LNHDA and CDR2 as SQIVND (reference sequence). The CDR3 contains 13 residues. The CDR3 bases are TGTGCCAGTAGTCTTGGGAGTAACTATGGCTACACCTTC. Amino acids: CASSLGSNYGYTF.

As concerns this clone: This sample includes further DNA sequences coding for the same CDR3. The genes are TRBV14 and TRBJ1-6; D gene uncertain. The CDR3 consists of 12 residues. Germline values: CDR1 SGHDN, CDR2 FVKESK. Trimming removed 1 base from V and 10 bases from J, with 5 bases in between. The CDR3 DNA follows: TGTGCCAGCAGCCAAGTGTACTCACCCCTCCACTTT. Its translation is CASSQVYSPLHF. The full variable domain, its missing parts supplied by reference TRBV14 and TRBJ1-6, is EAGVTQFPSHSVIEKGQTVTLRCDPISGHDNLYWYRRVMGKEIKFLLHFVKESKQDESGMPNNRFLAERTGGTYSTLKVQPAELEDSGVYFCASSQVYSPLHFGNGTRLTVT.

The rearrangement uses TRBV10-3 and TRBJ2-6; 7 bases align to TRBD1. Looked up from germline, CDR1 is ENHRY and CDR2 is SYGVKD. The V and J ends lost 4 bases and 2 bases, in that order; junction bases with no gene match: 5. The CDR3 is 16 amino acids. CDR3 bases: TGTGCCATCAGTGGAACAACAGGGGCTGGGGCCAACGTCCTGACTTTC. This gives the protein CAISGTTGAGANVLTF.

This clone was recorded a few times. The chain employs TRBV30 and TRBJ2-7, with 8 bases that match TRBD1. This CDR3 is 15 amino acids long. Germline V gives CDR1 GTSNPN, CDR2 SVGIG (reference sequence). V dropped 0 bases and J dropped 3; count of bases not matched to a gene: 7. The CDR3 bases are TGTGCCTGGAGTGTTCCGACAGGGGCTTTCTACGAGCAGTACTTC. This sequence encodes CAWSVPTGAFYEQYF.

The sample holds a few counts of this clone. Other DNA sequences within the sample encode an identical CDR3. The genes are TRBV11-3 and TRBJ2-7; D ambiguous. The CDR3 length is 11 residues. Germline loops: CDR1 SGHNT, CDR2 YENEEA. The V end lost 6 bases, the J end lost 1 base, and 4 bases lay between the germline ends. The CDR3 loop is CASSFSYEQYF. Written as DNA, the CDR3 is TGTGCCAGCAGTTTTTCCTACGAGCAGTACTTC. The whole variable domain, filled in from reference TRBV11-3 and TRBJ2-7, reads EAGVVQSPRYKIIEKKQPVAFWCNPISGHNTLYWYLQNLGQGPELLIRYENEEAVDDSQLPKDRFSAERLKGVDSTLKIQPAELGDSAVYLCASSFSYEQYFGPGTRLTVT.